This passage covers 13 T cell receptor beta chains from one sample sequenced in a study of post-analysis software for immune sequencing data (dated by TCRdb to between 2015 and 2016). Preparation of the library involved PCR. Instrument on record: Illumina HiSeq 2500. To reduce PCR and sequencing biases, unique molecular identifiers were incorporated into the TCR beta cDNA libraries. Starting from the raw public reads, TCRdb applied fastp trimming at Q25, assembled clones with MiXCR and retained in-frame beta chains. Rows merge per CDR3 protein into single entries with the most common DNA and genes. A total of fewer than 850,000 distinct CDR3 sequences appear in this sample, about 32% of them only once. Under 0.7% of the sample comes from the top ten. Paper-wide results and their limitations: Significantly higher frequencies in patients than in controls were found for roughly five TRBV segments, including TRBV5-6, TRBV5-1 and TRBV20-1.

These receptors are not linked to any known antigen. The sample was blood. The receptors derive from a girl aged 10-17 years with multiple sclerosis.

CDR3 sequence reads: CASSLGQEAGKLFF. Written as DNA, the CDR3 is TGTGCCAGCAGCCTGGGACAGGAGGCAGGAAAACTGTTTTTT. The V call is TRBV5-6, the J call TRBJ1-4; 8 bases fit TRBD1. Per the germline V gene, CDR1 is SGHDT and CDR2 is YYEEEE. This CDR3 spans 14 amino acids. V lost 4 bases, J lost 10 bases, and 9 bases stayed unmatched. Full variable domain (missing parts from reference TRBV5-6 and TRBJ1-4): DAGVTQSPTHLIKTRGQQVTLRCSPKSGHDTVSWYQQALGQGPQFIFQYYEEEERQRGNFPDRFSGHQFPNYSSELNVNALLLGDSALYLCASSLGQEAGKLFFGSGTQLSVL.

The chain links TRBV29-1 to TRBJ2-7, with 9 positions matching TRBD2. The CDR3 sequence is 14 residues long. The V and J ends lost 7 bases and 0 bases, in that order; junction bases with no gene match: 7. The germline gives CDR1 SQVTM, CDR2 ANQGSEA. The CDR3 DNA follows: TGCAGCGCGTTAGGACTAGCGAGCTCCTACGAGCAGTACTTC. It specifies CSALGLASSYEQYF.

This clonotype has a single count. One end of the junction fails to match germline, which may point to a read error. The genes are TRBV6-5 and TRBJ2-2; perhaps TRBD1 as D (5 bases). CDR3 length: 15 amino acids. The V gene's germline CDR1 is MNHEY and CDR2 SVGAGI. This CDR3 reads CASSYWGPNAGELFF. The CDR3 nucleotides are TGTGCCAGCAGTTACTGGGGCCCGAACGCCGGGGAGCTGTTTTTT.

This chain joins TRBV20-1 and TRBJ2-3; D is perhaps TRBD2 (5 bases). CDR1 is DFQATT and CDR2 is SNEGSKA in the germline V gene (reference sequence). With 5 bases removed from V and 6 bases from J, the gap between germline ends came to 21 bases. The CDR3 runs to 15 residues. CDR3 loop: CSAPPEAATPDTQYF. The DNA for the CDR3 is TGCAGTGCTCCCCCGGAGGCAGCCACCCCGGATACGCAGTATTTT.

The rearrangement links TRBV29-1 to TRBJ2-7; possibly TRBD1 for D (5 bases). The J call may be faulty, since TRBJ2-5 better matches the DNA end. Germline V gene data show CDR1 as SQVTM and CDR2 as ANQGSEA. This CDR3 region has 12 residues. The CDR3, as DNA: TGCAGCGTTGTGGACACACAAGAGACCCAGTACTTC. Translated, it gives CSVVDTQETQYF.

The chain joins TRBV6-2 or TRBV6-3 to TRBJ2-5; D possibly corresponds to TRBD2 (5 bases). V lost 2 bases, J lost 11 bases, and 24 bases lay in between. CDR3 length equals 16 residues. Germline V lookup: CDR1 MNHEY, CDR2 SVGEGT. CDR3 DNA: TGTGCCAGCAGTTACGGCTCGGGAACCGGTAAGAAAGAGCAGTACTTC. Translating gives CASSYGSGTGKKEQYF.

This clonotype was seen a handful of times. The chain has TRBV7-2 and TRBJ1-2; TRBD1 matches 9 bases. CDR1 and CDR2 (germline): SGHTA, FQGNSA. The CDR3 extends over 14 amino acids. J lost 3 bases, V lost 11 bases, and 10 bases had no gene match. Here the CDR3 reads CASGGTGTYYGYTF. The CDR3 nucleotides are TGTGCCTCGGGGGGGACAGGGACGTACTATGGCTACACCTTC.

The rearrangement links TRBV12-3 or TRBV12-4 to TRBJ2-7, with TRBD1 matching over 8 bases. The ends lost 6 bases at V and 1 base at J; junction bases unmatched: 8. The CDR3 spans 15 residues. CDR3 coding DNA: TGTGCCAGCAGACCCACAGGGGGAAGATCCTACGAGCAGTACTTC. This translates into CASRPTGGRSYEQYF.

This clonotype was detected a few times. The chain employs TRBV20-1 and TRBJ1-2; D gene uncertain. Per germline, CDR1 DFQATT and CDR2 SNEGSKA (reference sequence). CDR3 length: 11 residues. V lost 6 bases and J 10 bases, leaving 15 bases between the germline ends. The CDR3 is CSAQPQGSYTF. CDR3 DNA sequence: TGCAGTGCCCAACCACAAGGATCCTACACCTTC.

This clonotype turned up a few times. The chain combines TRBV7-2 with TRBJ2-3; D not resolved. Trimming removed 7 bases at V and 0 bases at J, with 11 bases between. Germline CDR1 reads SGHTA; CDR2 reads FQGNSA. CDR3 size: 14 residues. CDR3 residues: CASIKLTSTDTQYF. The CDR3 DNA reads TGTGCCAGCATCAAGCTAACTAGCACAGATACGCAGTATTTT.

This chain uses TRBV4-2 with TRBJ1-1; D ambiguous. V was pared by 1 base and J by 6 bases, with 6 bases between. The germline V gene has CDR1 LGHNA and CDR2 YNFKEQ. This CDR3 comprises 12 residues. The DNA of the CDR3 is TGTGCCAGCAGCCAAGTCTACGCTGAAGCTTTCTTT. Translating it yields CASSQVYAEAFF.

This clonotype was detected a few times. This chain links TRBV15 with TRBJ2-6; no firm D call. Trimming shortened V by 1 base and J by 0 bases, and 10 bases separated the two germline ends. Germline V gives CDR1 LNHNV, CDR2 YYDKDF (reference sequence). The CDR3 length is 17 residues. The CDR3 bases are TGTGCCACCAGCAGAGTTCCATTTTTCTCTGGGGCCAACGTCCTGACTTTC. Protein product: CATSRVPFFSGANVLTF. Using reference TRBV15 and TRBJ2-6 for the parts outside the CDR3, the full variable domain is DAMVIQNPRYQVTQFGKPVTLSCSQTLNHNVMYWYQQKSSQAPKLLFHYYDKDFNNEADTPDNFQSRRPNTSFCFLDIRSPGLGDTAMYLCATSRVPFFSGANVLTFGAGSRLTVL.

The chain carries TRBV5-1 and TRBJ2-7, with 8 bases aligning to TRBD1. The J segment lost 3 bases and the V segment lost 0 bases, leaving 5 bases of the junction unmatched. Per germline, CDR1 SGHRS and CDR2 YFSETQ. The CDR3 length is 15 residues. The CDR3 nucleotides are TGCGCCAGCAGCTTGGGGCCAGGGGGCAACTACGAGCAGTACTTC. This gives the protein CASSLGPGGNYEQYF.